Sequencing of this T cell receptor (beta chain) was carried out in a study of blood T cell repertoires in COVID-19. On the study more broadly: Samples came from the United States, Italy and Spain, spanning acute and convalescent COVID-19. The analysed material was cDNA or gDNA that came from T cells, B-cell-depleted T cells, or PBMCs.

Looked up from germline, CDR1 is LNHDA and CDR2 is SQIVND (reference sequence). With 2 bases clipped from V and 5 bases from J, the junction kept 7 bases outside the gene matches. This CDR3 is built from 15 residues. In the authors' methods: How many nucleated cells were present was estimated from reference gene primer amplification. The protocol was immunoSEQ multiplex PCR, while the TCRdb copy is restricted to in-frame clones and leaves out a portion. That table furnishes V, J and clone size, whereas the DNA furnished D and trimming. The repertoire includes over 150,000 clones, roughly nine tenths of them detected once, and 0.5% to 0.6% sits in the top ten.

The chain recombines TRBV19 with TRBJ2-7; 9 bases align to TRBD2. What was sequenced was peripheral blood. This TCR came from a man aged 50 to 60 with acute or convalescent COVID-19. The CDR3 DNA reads TGTGCCAGTAGTATACGCCTGGCGGGAGGGGACGAGCAGTACTTC. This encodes CASSIRLAGGDEQYF.